Below, 23 T cell receptor beta chains from the same sample are listed, as sequenced in a study of blood T cell repertoires in COVID-19. Produced via immunoSEQ multiplex PCR; TCRdb's table is partial and in-frame only. The data show roughly 34,000 clones, with over 80% seen just once and approximately 9.8% held by the top ten. Sequenced: peripheral blood. The receptors here all came from a human donor with active COVID-19. The donor label of this sample is uncertain.

In its sample, this clone was seen once. The genes are TRBV21-1 and TRBJ2-7; the D segment call TRBD1 is taken from the table without a DNA check. TRBV21-1 represents a pseudogene. The CDR3 length is 17 residues. CDR3 DNA sequence: TGTGCCAGCAGCAAAGGGGTGAACGGGACAGGGGGCGTCGAGCAGTACTTC. It translates to CASSKGVNGTGGVEQYF.

The rearrangement links TRBV27 to TRBJ2-7; 7 nucleotides match TRBD1. The V and J ends lost 5 bases and 2 bases, in that order; junction bases with no gene match: 12. The CDR3 spans 16 residues. Germline V gene lookup returns CDR1 MNHEY and CDR2 SMNVEV (reference sequence). CDR3 sequence reads: CASSGLMTGITYEQYF. CDR3 bases: TGTGCCAGCAGTGGCCTGATGACAGGGATAACCTACGAGCAGTACTTC.

This rearrangement joins TRBV7-2 to TRBJ2-5; TRBD1 aligns across 8 bases. Germline V lookup: CDR1 SGHTA, CDR2 FQGNSA. Trimming removed 4 bases from V and 5 bases from J; junction bases left unmatched: 6. This CDR3 comprises 14 residues. The chain's CDR3 is CASSSRTGRETQYF. The CDR3 DNA reads as TGTGCCAGCAGCTCGCGGACAGGGAGGGAGACCCAGTACTTC.

V and J are TRBV12-3 or TRBV12-4 and TRBJ2-1; D possibly corresponds to TRBD2 (6 bases). CDR3 length: 12 residues. Trimming removed 3 bases from V and 9 bases from J, with 9 bases in between. The CDR3 nucleotides are TGTGCCAGCAGTTTGTCCGGGAGTGAGCAGTTCTTC. It specifies CASSLSGSEQFF.

The chain has TRBV11-1 and TRBJ2-5; unclear D gene. Germline CDR1 is SGHAT and CDR2 is FQDESV (reference sequence). With 5 bases removed from V and 2 bases from J, the gap between germline ends came to 9 bases. This CDR3 region has 13 residues. CDR3 protein: CASSLGVQETQYF. The CDR3 region has the DNA TGTGCCAGCAGCCTAGGAGTTCAAGAGACCCAGTACTTC.

This chain joins TRBV30 and TRBJ1-4; D call uncertain. CDR3 size: 13 residues. The V end was cut by 2 bases, the J end by 8 bases, with 12 bases between. CDR1 and CDR2 (germline): GTSNPN, SVGIG (reference sequence). The CDR3 here is CAWSTPHGEKLFF. The CDR3 coding sequence is TGTGCCTGGAGTACCCCCCACGGGGAAAAACTGTTTTTT.

The chain employs TRBV3-1 (or the pseudogene TRBV3-2) and TRBJ2-1, with no clear D. V was shortened by 1 base and J by 7 bases, with 5 bases between the two germline ends. Germline V gene lookup returns CDR1 LGHDT and CDR2 YNNKEL (reference sequence). CDR3 length: 12 residues. The CDR3 sequence is CASSQVNNEQFF. DNA for the CDR3: TGTGCCAGCAGCCAAGTTAATAATGAGCAGTTCTTC.

The V gene is TRBV7-2, the J gene TRBJ1-1, with 10 bases aligning to TRBD1. The CDR3 has 16 residues. Germline CDR1 is SGHTA and CDR2 is FQGNSA. J was trimmed by 1 base and V by 4 bases; bases with no gene match: 6. The CDR3 reads CASSSDRTGGNTEAFF. CDR3 DNA: TGTGCCAGCAGCTCGGACCGGACAGGGGGGAACACTGAAGCTTTCTTT.

This clone has a single count. The CDR3 spells CASRRGAQFPLYGYTF. DNA of the CDR3: TGTGCCAGCAGGCGGGGGGCTCAATTCCCTCTTTATGGCTACACCTTC. The genes are TRBV5-6 and TRBJ1-2; tentatively, D is TRBD1 (6 bases). The germline V and J ends were trimmed by 5 bases and 5 bases, with 22 bases remaining between them. Germline CDR1 SGHDT, CDR2 YYEEEE. There are 16 residues in the CDR3.

The rearrangement links TRBV27 to TRBJ2-6; 10 bases agree with TRBD1. Germline CDR1 and CDR2: MNHEY and SMNVEV (reference sequence). Losses at the gene ends were 2 bases for V and 2 bases for J; bases not matched to a gene: 6. This CDR3 region has 18 residues. The CDR3 sequence is CASSLSGTGVAGANVLTF. CDR3 coding DNA: TGTGCCAGCAGTTTAAGTGGGACAGGGGTTGCTGGGGCCAACGTCCTGACTTTC.

CDR3 region: CASSPPGGRLVGGEQYF. For the CDR3, the DNA is TGTGCCAGCAGCCCCCCTGGAGGTCGGTTGGTGGGGGGCGAGCAGTACTTC. The chain has TRBV11-2 and TRBJ2-7; weak D call: TRBD2 (6 bases). Germline V gene lookup returns CDR1 SGHAT and CDR2 FQNNGV. V was shortened by 5 bases and J by 6 bases, with 26 bases between the two germline ends. This CDR3 region has 17 residues.

The CDR3: CAISESLLAGAADTQYF. The DNA of the CDR3 is TGTGCCATCAGTGAGTCTTTACTAGCGGGAGCGGCAGATACGCAGTATTTT. V is TRBV10-3 and J is TRBJ2-3, with 11 bases aligning to TRBD2. V shed 0 bases and J 4 bases; nucleotides not matched to a gene: 6. Germline V gene lookup returns CDR1 ENHRY and CDR2 SYGVKD. CDR3 size: 17 residues.

This clone has a single count. The chain carries TRBV6-1 and TRBJ2-5; 11 nucleotides line up with TRBD2. The CDR3 is made up of 15 amino acids. Germline CDR1 reads MNHNS; CDR2 reads SASEGT. V dropped 2 bases and J dropped 2; count of bases not matched to a gene: 1. CDR3 nucleotides: TGTGCCAGCAGTGAAATAGCGGGGGGGCAAGAGACCCAGTACTTC. Translated: CASSEIAGGQETQYF.

The chain carries TRBV24-1 and TRBJ2-1; 10 nucleotides line up with TRBD2. Looked up from germline, CDR1 is KGHDR and CDR2 is SFDVKD. V was pared by 3 bases and J by 5 bases, with 6 bases of the junction left unmatched. This CDR3 spans 16 amino acids. DNA of the CDR3: TGTGCCACCAGTGATCCTTACAGCGGGGGGGACAATGAGCAGTTCTTC. Protein product: CATSDPYSGGDNEQFF.

The table lists this clone with a count of one. The rearrangement links TRBV6-8 to TRBJ2-7, with a weak D call TRBD1 (5 bases). Per germline, CDR1 MNHGY and CDR2 SAAAGT. The CDR3 has 11 amino acids. The CDR3 is CPRTQVYEQYF. CDR3 nucleotide sequence: TGTCCCCGAACACAGGTCTACGAGCAGTACTTC.

The V gene is TRBV4-1, the J gene TRBJ2-7; tentatively, D is TRBD2 (5 bases). Germline-derived CDR1 and CDR2 are MGHRA and YSYEKL. The CDR3 is 13 residues long. V dropped 0 bases and J dropped 5 bases, with 8 bases sitting between them. The CDR3 loop reads CASSQDRGNEQYF. Written as DNA, the CDR3 is TGCGCCAGCAGCCAAGATCGAGGGAACGAGCAGTACTTC.

This clone was recorded once. This chain connects TRBV3-1 (or the pseudogene TRBV3-2) to TRBJ2-7, with D maybe TRBD1 (6 bases). Germline V lookup: CDR1 LGHDT, CDR2 YNNKEL (reference sequence). This CDR3 has 15 residues. Trimming cost V 4 bases and J 5 bases, with 18 bases left between them. The CDR3 DNA follows: TGTGCCAGCAGCCGCTTAAGGCAGGGGATCAACGAGCAGTACTTC. Amino acid sequence: CASSRLRQGINEQYF.

The chain recombines TRBV7-2 with TRBJ2-7; D gene unclear. Germline CDR1 reads SGHTA; CDR2 reads FQGNSA. V gave up 5 bases and J gave up 0 bases, with 14 bases separating them. This CDR3 contains 15 residues. CDR3 bases: TGTGCCAGCAGCACCTCCGGGTCTAGCTCCTACGAGCAGTACTTC. Its translation is CASSTSGSSSYEQYF.

V usage is TRBV11-3 and J usage is TRBJ2-3; D remains ambiguous. The CDR3 loop spans 13 amino acids. Germline-derived CDR1 and CDR2 are SGHNT and YENEEA. Trimming left V 0 bases short and J 9 bases short, with 10 bases between. The CDR3 coding sequence is TGTGCCAGCAGCTTAGATTCGAGTCACACGCAGTATTTT. It specifies CASSLDSSHTQYF.

This sequence joins TRBV28 and TRBJ1-5; 11 nucleotides align to TRBD1. V trimming: 4 bases; J trimming: 3 bases; junction bases outside the gene matches: 8. The CDR3 has 17 residues. Germline V gene data show CDR1 as MDHEN and CDR2 as SYDVKM. Written as DNA, the CDR3 is TGTGCCAGCAGTTCCCCTCGGACAGGGGGCCTCAATCAGCCCCAGCATTTT. Translation gives CASSSPRTGGLNQPQHF.

This chain connects TRBV10-2 to TRBJ1-3; 8 nucleotides agree with TRBD1. This CDR3 spans 13 amino acids. Germline assignment: CDR1 WSHSY and CDR2 SAAADI. J gave up 4 bases and V 10 bases, and 6 bases lay outside the gene matches. The CDR3 DNA reads TGCGCCACCCAAACAGGGGGAGGAAACACCATATATTTT. Its translation is CATQTGGGNTIYF.

The V and J genes are TRBV18 and TRBJ1-2, with TRBD1 matching over 11 bases. After removal of 3 bases from V and 6 bases from J, the junction contained 6 bases not matched to a gene. The CDR3 contains 15 residues. Per the germline V gene, CDR1 is KGHSH and CDR2 is LQKENI. This chain's CDR3 is CASSPTGQGVDGYTF. CDR3 coding DNA: TGTGCCAGCTCACCTACGGGACAGGGGGTCGATGGCTACACCTTC. Full variable domain (remainder filled in from reference TRBV18 and TRBJ1-2): NAGVMQNPRHLVRRRGQEARLRCSPMKGHSHVYWYRQLPEEGLKFMVYLQKENIIDESGMPKERFSAEFPKEGPSILRIQQVVRGDSAAYFCASSPTGQGVDGYTFGSGTRLTVV.

The chain links TRBV24-1 to TRBJ2-3; weak D call: TRBD2 (5 bases). CDR1 KGHDR and CDR2 SFDVKD come from the germline V gene. There are 13 residues in the CDR3. The V and J ends lost 5 bases and 6 bases respectively, with 11 bases between them. The CDR3 coding sequence is TGTGCCACCAGTGGAGGGTTTCCGGATACGCAGTATTTT. Translating it yields CATSGGFPDTQYF.